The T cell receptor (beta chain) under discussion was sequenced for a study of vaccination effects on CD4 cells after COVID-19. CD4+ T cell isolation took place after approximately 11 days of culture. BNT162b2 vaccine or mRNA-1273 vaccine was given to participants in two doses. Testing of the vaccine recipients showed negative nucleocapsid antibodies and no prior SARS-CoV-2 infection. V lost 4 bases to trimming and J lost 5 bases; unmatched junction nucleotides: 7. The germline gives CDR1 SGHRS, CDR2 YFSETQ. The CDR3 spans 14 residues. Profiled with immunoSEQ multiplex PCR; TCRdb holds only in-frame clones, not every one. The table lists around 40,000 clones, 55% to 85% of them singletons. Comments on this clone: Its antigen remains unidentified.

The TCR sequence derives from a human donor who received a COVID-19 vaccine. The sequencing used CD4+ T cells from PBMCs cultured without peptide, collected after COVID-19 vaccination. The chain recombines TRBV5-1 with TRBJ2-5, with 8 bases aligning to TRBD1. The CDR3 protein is CASSNQGAGETQYF. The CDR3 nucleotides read TGCGCCAGCAGCAACCAGGGGGCTGGGGAGACCCAGTACTTC.